These T cell receptor beta chains were read from a single sample in a study of blood T cell repertoires in COVID-19. The method was immunoSEQ multiplex PCR; TCRdb's version includes in-frame clones alone and lacks a portion of them. The sample lists roughly 80,000 clones, more than 85% seen once, with under 2% in the top ten. Sequenced input: peripheral blood. These receptor sequences come from a man aged 60 to 69 with acute or convalescent COVID-19. Both conserved end residues are part of each CDR3. The D gene is left open where the match is weak. Clone size is stated in some rows and not others, as once, few, many or a class when expanded.

j_call: TRBJ2-7
cdr3_length: 14
clone_size: few
v_call: TRBV11-1
d_call: TRBD1
cdr3_aa: CASSPDRGAYEQYF
cdr3_nt: TGTGCCAGCAGCCCGGACAGGGGGGCCTACGAGCAGTACTTC

j_call: TRBJ2-7
cdr3_length: 15
clone_size: -
v_call: TRBV5-1
d_call: TRBD1
cdr3_aa: CASSLVDREGYEQYF
cdr3_nt: TGCGCCAGCAGCTTGGTAGACAGGGAAGGCTACGAGCAGTACTTC

j_call: TRBJ1-2
cdr3_length: 13
clone_size: -
v_call: TRBV29-1
d_call: TRBD1
cdr3_aa: CSVDSTGPYGYTF
cdr3_nt: TGCAGCGTTGACTCGACAGGGCCCTATGGCTACACCTTC

j_call: TRBJ2-5
cdr3_length: 14
clone_size: -
v_call: TRBV7-2
d_call: -
cdr3_aa: CASSLVGGGETQYF
cdr3_nt: TGTGCCAGCAGCTTAGTTGGCGGTGGGGAGACCCAGTACTTC

j_call: TRBJ2-7
cdr3_length: 15
clone_size: -
v_call: TRBV27
d_call: TRBD2
cdr3_aa: CASSFFSGRAYEQYF
cdr3_nt: TGTGCCAGCAGTTTTTTCAGCGGGAGGGCCTACGAGCAGTACTTC

j_call: TRBJ2-3
cdr3_length: 19
clone_size: -
v_call: TRBV5-1
d_call: TRBD2
cdr3_aa: CASSKSIGTSGTSTDTQYF
cdr3_nt: TGCGCCAGCAGCAAATCTATTGGGACTAGCGGGACTAGCACAGATACGCAGTATTTT

j_call: TRBJ2-3
cdr3_length: 20
clone_size: -
v_call: TRBV11-3
d_call: -
cdr3_aa: CASSLESGWGHRSSTDTQYF
cdr3_nt: TGTGCCAGCAGCTTAGAGTCGGGTTGGGGACATCGCTCTAGCACAGATACGCAGTATTTT

j_call: TRBJ2-7
cdr3_length: 17
clone_size: -
v_call: TRBV6-2/TRBV6-3
d_call: TRBD1
cdr3_aa: CASSPGTGGYRAYEQYF
cdr3_nt: TGTGCCAGCAGCCCAGGGACAGGGGGCTACAGAGCCTACGAGCAGTACTTC

j_call: TRBJ2-2
cdr3_length: 15
clone_size: -
v_call: TRBV6-5
d_call: -
cdr3_aa: CASSYLTTNTGELFF
cdr3_nt: TGTGCCAGCAGTTACCTGACTACGAACACCGGGGAGCTGTTTTTT

j_call: TRBJ2-1
cdr3_length: 17
clone_size: -
v_call: TRBV4-3
d_call: TRBD2
cdr3_aa: CASSPWRGTSGYNEQFF
cdr3_nt: TGCGCCAGCAGCCCTTGGCGCGGGACTAGCGGATACAATGAGCAGTTCTTC

j_call: TRBJ1-2
cdr3_length: 16
clone_size: -
v_call: TRBV19
d_call: TRBD1
cdr3_aa: CASSIRGTGGSYGYTF
cdr3_nt: TGTGCCAGTAGTATAAGGGGGACAGGCGGTAGCTATGGCTACACCTTC

j_call: TRBJ2-5
cdr3_length: 20
clone_size: -
v_call: TRBV18
d_call: -
cdr3_aa: CASSPKIGASRQQRGETQYF
cdr3_nt: TGTGCCAGCTCACCAAAAATAGGCGCAAGCCGGCAGCAACGGGGAGAGACCCAGTACTTC

j_call: TRBJ2-5
cdr3_length: 15
clone_size: -
v_call: TRBV11-3
d_call: TRBD1
cdr3_aa: CASSLRTGDIETQYF
cdr3_nt: TGTGCCAGCAGCTTAAGGACAGGGGATATTGAGACCCAGTACTTC

j_call: TRBJ2-7
cdr3_length: 13
clone_size: -
v_call: TRBV29-1
d_call: TRBD1
cdr3_aa: CSVGTASSYEQYF
cdr3_nt: TGCAGCGTAGGGACAGCTTCCTCCTACGAGCAGTACTTC

j_call: TRBJ1-6
cdr3_length: 12
clone_size: -
v_call: TRBV27
d_call: -
cdr3_aa: CASSRSGPPLHF
cdr3_nt: TGTGCCAGCTCCCGCTCAGGGCCACCCCTCCACTTT

j_call: TRBJ1-2
cdr3_length: 15
clone_size: -
v_call: TRBV5-1
d_call: -
cdr3_aa: CASSLEWGVGYGYTF
cdr3_nt: TGCGCCAGCAGCTTGGAGTGGGGCGTAGGCTATGGCTACACCTTC

j_call: TRBJ1-5
cdr3_length: 15
clone_size: -
v_call: TRBV7-9
d_call: -
cdr3_aa: CASSLAGAGNQPQHF
cdr3_nt: TGTGCCAGCAGCTTAGCGGGGGCCGGCAATCAGCCCCAGCATTTT

j_call: TRBJ1-6
cdr3_length: 14
clone_size: -
v_call: TRBV19
d_call: TRBD1
cdr3_aa: CASSIQGANSPLHF
cdr3_nt: TGTGCCAGTAGTATACAGGGGGCTAATTCACCCCTCCACTTT

j_call: TRBJ1-2
cdr3_length: 13
clone_size: few
v_call: TRBV19
d_call: -
cdr3_aa: CASSKTVNYGYTF
cdr3_nt: TGTGCCAGTAGTAAAACAGTTAACTATGGCTACACCTTC

j_call: TRBJ2-7
cdr3_length: 15
clone_size: -
v_call: TRBV27
d_call: -
cdr3_aa: CASSLLGTSSYEQYF
cdr3_nt: TGTGCCAGCAGTTTATTAGGGACTTCCTCCTACGAGCAGTACTTC

j_call: TRBJ1-3
cdr3_length: 15
clone_size: -
v_call: TRBV27
d_call: TRBD1
cdr3_aa: CASSGSGTGRNTIYF
cdr3_nt: TGTGCCAGCAGTGGGAGCGGGACAGGGAGAAACACCATATATTTT

j_call: TRBJ2-7
cdr3_length: 17
clone_size: once
v_call: TRBV9
d_call: TRBD2
cdr3_aa: CASSVGDGLVGPYEQYF
cdr3_nt: TGTGCCAGCAGCGTAGGGGACGGACTAGTCGGGCCCTACGAGCAGTACTTC

j_call: TRBJ2-1
cdr3_length: 16
clone_size: -
v_call: TRBV9
d_call: TRBD2
cdr3_aa: CASSVGGLAGVNEQFF
cdr3_nt: TGTGCCAGCAGCGTAGGGGGACTAGCGGGAGTCAATGAGCAGTTCTTC

j_call: TRBJ2-7
cdr3_length: 14
clone_size: -
v_call: TRBV7-9
d_call: -
cdr3_aa: CASSSITGSYEQYF
cdr3_nt: TGTGCCAGCAGCTCCATCACAGGGTCCTACGAGCAGTACTTC

j_call: TRBJ2-5
cdr3_length: 15
clone_size: -
v_call: TRBV6-2/TRBV6-3
d_call: -
cdr3_aa: CASSRWSGHQETQYF
cdr3_nt: TGTGCCAGCAGTCGATGGTCAGGGCACCAAGAGACCCAGTACTTC

j_call: TRBJ2-7
cdr3_length: 17
clone_size: -
v_call: TRBV11-3
d_call: -
cdr3_aa: CASSLDRIGASPYEQYF
cdr3_nt: TGTGCCAGCAGCTTAGATCGCATAGGGGCCTCCCCCTACGAGCAGTACTTC

j_call: TRBJ2-7
cdr3_length: 13
clone_size: -
v_call: TRBV2
d_call: -
cdr3_aa: CASSDDWSGEQYF
cdr3_nt: TGTGCCAGCAGTGATGACTGGTCGGGGGAGCAGTACTTC

j_call: TRBJ2-7
cdr3_length: 13
clone_size: -
v_call: TRBV6-5
d_call: -
cdr3_aa: CASSKNSEYEQYF
cdr3_nt: TGTGCCAGCTCAAAGAATAGCGAATACGAGCAGTACTTC

j_call: TRBJ2-7
cdr3_length: 14
clone_size: -
v_call: TRBV7-2
d_call: -
cdr3_aa: CASSLQAATYEQYF
cdr3_nt: TGTGCCAGCAGCTTACAAGCGGCCACCTACGAGCAGTACTTC

j_call: TRBJ2-1
cdr3_length: 14
clone_size: -
v_call: TRBV29-1
d_call: TRBD2
cdr3_aa: CSVQLAGAIGEQFF
cdr3_nt: TGCAGCGTCCAACTAGCGGGGGCGATCGGGGAGCAGTTCTTC

j_call: TRBJ1-3
cdr3_length: 14
clone_size: -
v_call: TRBV2
d_call: -
cdr3_aa: CASSERPAGNTIYF
cdr3_nt: TGTGCCAGCAGTGAGCGGCCGGCTGGAAACACCATATATTTT

j_call: TRBJ1-1
cdr3_length: 17
clone_size: -
v_call: TRBV19
d_call: TRBD1
cdr3_aa: CASEPRPGTGGATEAFF
cdr3_nt: TGTGCCAGTGAACCTCGTCCCGGGACAGGGGGAGCCACTGAAGCTTTCTTT

j_call: TRBJ2-7
cdr3_length: 14
clone_size: -
v_call: TRBV28
d_call: TRBD2
cdr3_aa: CASSAIAGPYEQYF
cdr3_nt: TGTGCCAGCAGTGCTATAGCGGGACCTTACGAGCAGTACTTC

j_call: TRBJ1-5
cdr3_length: 17
clone_size: -
v_call: TRBV19
d_call: -
cdr3_aa: CASRWVGQGASNQPQHF
cdr3_nt: TGTGCCAGTAGATGGGTCGGACAAGGGGCCAGCAATCAGCCCCAGCATTTT

j_call: TRBJ2-1
cdr3_length: 15
clone_size: -
v_call: TRBV20-1
d_call: TRBD2
cdr3_aa: CSASSSGDAYNEQFF
cdr3_nt: TGCAGTGCTAGTTCCAGCGGGGATGCCTACAATGAGCAGTTCTTC

j_call: TRBJ2-2
cdr3_length: 14
clone_size: -
v_call: TRBV29-1
d_call: TRBD1
cdr3_aa: CSVIRDREAGELFF
cdr3_nt: TGCAGCGTCATCCGGGACAGGGAGGCCGGGGAGCTGTTTTTT

j_call: TRBJ2-1
cdr3_length: 17
clone_size: -
v_call: TRBV27
d_call: -
cdr3_aa: CASSATGGSPSYNEQFF
cdr3_nt: TGTGCCAGCAGTGCCACCGGAGGCAGCCCCTCCTACAATGAGCAGTTCTTC

j_call: TRBJ2-1
cdr3_length: 12
clone_size: -
v_call: TRBV11-2
d_call: -
cdr3_aa: CASSGSGDEQFF
cdr3_nt: TGTGCCAGCTCCGGGAGCGGAGATGAGCAGTTCTTC

j_call: TRBJ2-1
cdr3_length: 13
clone_size: once
v_call: TRBV9
d_call: -
cdr3_aa: CASSVSTTNEQFF
cdr3_nt: TGTGCCAGCAGCGTAAGCACCACCAATGAGCAGTTCTTC

j_call: TRBJ1-5
cdr3_length: 15
clone_size: -
v_call: TRBV5-8
d_call: TRBD1
cdr3_aa: CASRYRGSGNQPQHF
cdr3_nt: TGTGCCAGCAGGTACAGGGGGTCGGGGAATCAGCCCCAGCATTTT

j_call: TRBJ1-1
cdr3_length: 12
clone_size: few
v_call: TRBV5-1
d_call: -
cdr3_aa: CASSQPNDEAFF
cdr3_nt: TGCGCCAGCAGCCAACCTAACGATGAAGCTTTCTTT

j_call: TRBJ1-5
cdr3_length: 14
clone_size: -
v_call: TRBV19
d_call: TRBD1
cdr3_aa: CASSISGGNQPQHF
cdr3_nt: TGTGCCAGTAGTATCTCAGGGGGAAATCAGCCCCAGCATTTT

j_call: TRBJ1-4
cdr3_length: 14
clone_size: -
v_call: TRBV27
d_call: -
cdr3_aa: CASSRSGGSEKLFF
cdr3_nt: TGTGCCAGCAGCCGATCGGGGGGCAGTGAAAAACTGTTTTTT

j_call: TRBJ2-1
cdr3_length: 13
clone_size: -
v_call: TRBV2
d_call: TRBD2
cdr3_aa: CASSRTRSGEQFF
cdr3_nt: TGTGCCAGCAGTAGGACTAGATCCGGTGAGCAGTTCTTC

j_call: TRBJ1-2
cdr3_length: 13
clone_size: -
v_call: TRBV12-3/TRBV12-4
d_call: -
cdr3_aa: CASRKTGNYGYTF
cdr3_nt: TGTGCCAGCAGAAAAACAGGGAACTATGGCTACACCTTC

j_call: TRBJ1-4
cdr3_length: 14
clone_size: -
v_call: TRBV30
d_call: -
cdr3_aa: CAWSVRTGSEKLFF
cdr3_nt: TGTGCCTGGAGTGTACGAACAGGGTCTGAAAAACTGTTTTTT

j_call: TRBJ1-5
cdr3_length: 16
clone_size: -
v_call: TRBV5-5
d_call: TRBD1
cdr3_aa: CASSPVGTVSNQPQHF
cdr3_nt: TGTGCCAGCAGCCCGGTGGGGACAGTCAGCAATCAGCCCCAGCATTTT

j_call: TRBJ2-7
cdr3_length: 14
clone_size: -
v_call: TRBV6-2/TRBV6-3
d_call: TRBD2
cdr3_aa: CASSPTSGKIEQYF
cdr3_nt: TGTGCCAGCAGTCCCACTAGCGGGAAGATCGAGCAGTACTTC

j_call: TRBJ2-2
cdr3_length: 18
clone_size: once
v_call: TRBV11-2
d_call: TRBD1
cdr3_aa: CATLLGRQGTGVTGELFF
cdr3_nt: TGTGCCACCCTCTTAGGGAGGCAAGGGACAGGGGTAACCGGGGAGCTGTTTTTT